The source of this T cell receptor beta chain is a study of T cell responses to AZD1222 COVID-19 vaccine. As for the study in general: Second-dose timings of about 4 or about 12 weeks were pooled.

TCRdb's table, derived via immunoSEQ multiplex PCR, lists solely in-frame clones and lacks some. The sample lists tens of thousands of clones; roughly nine tenths were seen once. CDR1 and CDR2 (germline): ENHRY, SYGVKD. Trimming cost V 9 bases and J 0 bases, with 9 bases left between them. The CDR3 sequence is 13 residues long. Whole-study findings and limits: Clonal diversity was possibly underestimated, and the donors were mostly white British, with more females. Close to half of spike-specific TCRs reportedly recognize unmutated variant regions. No repertoire was sampled before or during the peak T cell response, only after it.

Only one count was recorded for this clone. As yet, its antigen is unknown. This sequence joins TRBV10-3 and TRBJ1-5; D not certain. Source: peripheral blood, taken on day 0 of AZD1222 vaccination. This TCR was sampled from an adult in good health. This chain's CDR3 is CAISPSSNQPQHF. In nucleotides, the CDR3 is TGTGCCATAAGCCCTAGTAGCAATCAGCCCCAGCATTTT.